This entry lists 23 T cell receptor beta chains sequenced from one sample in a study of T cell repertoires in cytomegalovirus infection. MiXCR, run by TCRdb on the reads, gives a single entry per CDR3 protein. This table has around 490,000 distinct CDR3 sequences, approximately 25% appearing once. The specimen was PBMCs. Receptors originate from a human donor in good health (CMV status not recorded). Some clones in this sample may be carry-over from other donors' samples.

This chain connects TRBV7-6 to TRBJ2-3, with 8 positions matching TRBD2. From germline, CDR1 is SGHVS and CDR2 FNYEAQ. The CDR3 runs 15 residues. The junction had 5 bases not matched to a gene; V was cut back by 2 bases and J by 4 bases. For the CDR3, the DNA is TGTGCCAGCAGCTTATCGGCGGGGGGTTCAGATACGCAGTATTTT. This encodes CASSLSAGGSDTQYF.

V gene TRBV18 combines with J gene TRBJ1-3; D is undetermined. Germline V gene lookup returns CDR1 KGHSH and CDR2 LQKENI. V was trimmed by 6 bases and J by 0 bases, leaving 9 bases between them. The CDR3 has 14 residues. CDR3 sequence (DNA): TGTGCCAGCTCCCCAAATCCCTCTGGAAACACCATATATTTT. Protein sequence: CASSPNPSGNTIYF.

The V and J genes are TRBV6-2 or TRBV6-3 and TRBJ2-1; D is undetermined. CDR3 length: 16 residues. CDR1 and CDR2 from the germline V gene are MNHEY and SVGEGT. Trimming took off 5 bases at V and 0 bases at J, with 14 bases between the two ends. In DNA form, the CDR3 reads TGTGCCAGCAGTAAACGCGTCGTGAGCTCCTACAATGAGCAGTTCTTC. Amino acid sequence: CASSKRVVSSYNEQFF.

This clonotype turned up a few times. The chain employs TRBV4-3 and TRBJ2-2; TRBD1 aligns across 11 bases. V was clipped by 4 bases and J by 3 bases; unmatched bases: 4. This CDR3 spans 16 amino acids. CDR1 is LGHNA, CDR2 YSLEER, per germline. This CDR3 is CASSRTGGWDTGELFF. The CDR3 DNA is TGCGCCAGCAGCCGGACAGGGGGCTGGGACACCGGGGAGCTGTTTTTT.

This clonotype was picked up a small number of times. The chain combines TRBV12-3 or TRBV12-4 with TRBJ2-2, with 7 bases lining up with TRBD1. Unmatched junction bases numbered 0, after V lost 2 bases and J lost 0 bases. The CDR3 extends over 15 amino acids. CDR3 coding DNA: TGTGCCAGCAGTTTAACAGGGGCGAACACCGGGGAGCTGTTTTTT. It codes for CASSLTGANTGELFF.

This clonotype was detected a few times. The CDR3 bases are TGTGCCAGCAGCTTTAGGGAAGAGACCCAGTACTTC. Translated, it gives CASSFREETQYF. This chain links TRBV11-3 with TRBJ2-5; D remains unclear. Germline V gene lookup returns CDR1 SGHNT and CDR2 YENEEA. Deletions cut 3 bases from V and 3 bases from J, with 5 bases between. CDR3 size: 12 residues.

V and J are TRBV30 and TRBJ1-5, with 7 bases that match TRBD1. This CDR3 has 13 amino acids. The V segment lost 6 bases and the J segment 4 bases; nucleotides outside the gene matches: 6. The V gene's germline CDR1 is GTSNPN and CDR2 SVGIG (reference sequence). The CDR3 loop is CACGDSFNQPQHF. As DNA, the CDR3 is TGTGCCTGCGGGGACAGCTTTAATCAGCCCCAGCATTTT.

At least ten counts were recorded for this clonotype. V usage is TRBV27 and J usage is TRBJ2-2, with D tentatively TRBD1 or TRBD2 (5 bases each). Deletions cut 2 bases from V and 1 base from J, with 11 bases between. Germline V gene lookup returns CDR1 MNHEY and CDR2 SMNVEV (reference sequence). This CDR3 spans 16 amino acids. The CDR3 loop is CASSLLGTLNTGELFF. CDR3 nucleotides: TGTGCCAGCAGTTTACTCGGGACCCTGAACACCGGGGAGCTGTTTTTT.

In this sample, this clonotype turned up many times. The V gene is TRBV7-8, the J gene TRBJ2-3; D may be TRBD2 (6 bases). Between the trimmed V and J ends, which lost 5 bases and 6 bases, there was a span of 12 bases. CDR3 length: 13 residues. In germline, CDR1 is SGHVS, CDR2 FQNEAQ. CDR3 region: CASSRDFKDTQYF. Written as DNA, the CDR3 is TGTGCCAGCAGCCGGGACTTTAAGGATACGCAGTATTTT.

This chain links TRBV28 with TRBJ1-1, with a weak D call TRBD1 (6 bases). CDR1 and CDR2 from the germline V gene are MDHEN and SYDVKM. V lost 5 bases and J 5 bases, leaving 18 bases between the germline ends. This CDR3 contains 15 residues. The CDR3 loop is CASSNFLQGGTEAFF. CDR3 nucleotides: TGTGCCAGCAGTAACTTCCTACAGGGAGGAACTGAAGCTTTCTTT.

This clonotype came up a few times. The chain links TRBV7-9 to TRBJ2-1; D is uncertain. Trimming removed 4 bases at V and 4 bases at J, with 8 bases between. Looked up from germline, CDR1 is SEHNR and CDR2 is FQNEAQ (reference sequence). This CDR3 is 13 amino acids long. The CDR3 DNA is TGTGCCAGCAGCTCCCCTAGTTACAATGAGCAGTTCTTC. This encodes CASSSPSYNEQFF.

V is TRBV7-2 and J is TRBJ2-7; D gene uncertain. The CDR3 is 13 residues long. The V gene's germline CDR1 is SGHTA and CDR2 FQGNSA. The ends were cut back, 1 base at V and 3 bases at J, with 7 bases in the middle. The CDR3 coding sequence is TGTGCCAGCAGCTTAGAGGCCAACTACGAGCAGTACGTC. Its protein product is CASSLEANYEQYV.

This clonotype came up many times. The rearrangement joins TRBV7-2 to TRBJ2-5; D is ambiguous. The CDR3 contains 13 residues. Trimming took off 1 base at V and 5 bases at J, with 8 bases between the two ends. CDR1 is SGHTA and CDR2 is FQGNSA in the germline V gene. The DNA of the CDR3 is TGTGCCAGCAGCTTAGTTCAGCGCGAGACCCAGTACTTC. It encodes CASSLVQRETQYF.

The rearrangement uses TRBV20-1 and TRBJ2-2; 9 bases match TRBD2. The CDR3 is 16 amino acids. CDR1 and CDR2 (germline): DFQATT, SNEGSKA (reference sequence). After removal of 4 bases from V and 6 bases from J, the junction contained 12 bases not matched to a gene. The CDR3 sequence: CSAKPRGGRAAGELFF. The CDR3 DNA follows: TGCAGTGCTAAGCCAAGGGGCGGGAGGGCCGCCGGGGAGCTGTTTTTT.

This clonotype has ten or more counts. The CDR3 here is CASSISSGRANEQFF. The CDR3 bases are TGTGCCAGCAGCATTTCTAGCGGGAGGGCCAATGAGCAGTTCTTC. The chain recombines TRBV7-2 with TRBJ2-1, with 12 nucleotides matching TRBD2. From germline, CDR1 is SGHTA and CDR2 FQGNSA. This CDR3 spans 15 amino acids. Unmatched junction bases numbered 5, after V lost 5 bases and J lost 6 bases.

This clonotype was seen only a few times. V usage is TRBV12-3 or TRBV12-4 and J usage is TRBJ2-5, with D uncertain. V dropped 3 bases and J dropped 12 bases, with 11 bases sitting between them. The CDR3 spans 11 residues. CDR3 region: CASSFPPVKYF. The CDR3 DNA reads TGTGCCAGCAGTTTCCCCCCGGTAAAGTACTTC.

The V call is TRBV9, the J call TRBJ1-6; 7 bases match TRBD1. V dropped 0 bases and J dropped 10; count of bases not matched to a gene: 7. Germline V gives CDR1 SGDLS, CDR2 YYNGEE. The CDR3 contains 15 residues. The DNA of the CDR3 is TGTGCCAGCAGCGTAGCGGAGGGGGCGCGATCACCCCTCCACTTT. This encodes CASSVAEGARSPLHF. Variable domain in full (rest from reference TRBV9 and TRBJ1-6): DSGVTQTPKHLITATGQRVTLRCSPRSGDLSVYWYQQSLDQGLQFLIQYYNGEERAKGNILERFSAQQFPDLHSELNLSSLELGDSALYFCASSVAEGARSPLHFGNGTRLTVT.

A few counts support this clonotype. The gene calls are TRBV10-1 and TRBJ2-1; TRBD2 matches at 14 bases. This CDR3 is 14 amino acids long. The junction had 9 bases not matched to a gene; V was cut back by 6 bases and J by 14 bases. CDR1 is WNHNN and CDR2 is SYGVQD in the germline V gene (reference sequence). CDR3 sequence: CASSELTSGRAKFF. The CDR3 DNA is TGCGCCAGCAGCGAACTGACTAGCGGGAGGGCCAAGTTCTTC.

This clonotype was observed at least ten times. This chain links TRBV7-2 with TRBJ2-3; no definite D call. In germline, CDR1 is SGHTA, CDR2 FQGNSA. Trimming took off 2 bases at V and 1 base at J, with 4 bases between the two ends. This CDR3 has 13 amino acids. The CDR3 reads CASSLPGTDTQYF. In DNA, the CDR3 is TGTGCCAGCAGCTTACCGGGCACAGATACGCAGTATTTT.

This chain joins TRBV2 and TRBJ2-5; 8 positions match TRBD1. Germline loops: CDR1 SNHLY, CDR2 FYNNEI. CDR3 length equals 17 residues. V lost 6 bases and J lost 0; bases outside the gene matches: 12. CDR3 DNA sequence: TGTGCCAGCAGGCAAATACCGGGACAGGTGTACCAAGAGACCCAGTACTTC. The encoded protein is CASRQIPGQVYQETQYF.

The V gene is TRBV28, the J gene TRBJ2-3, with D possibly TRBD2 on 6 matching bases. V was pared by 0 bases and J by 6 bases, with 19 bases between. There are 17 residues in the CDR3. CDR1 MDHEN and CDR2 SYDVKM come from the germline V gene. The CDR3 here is CASSLWASALRWDTQYF. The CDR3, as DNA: TGTGCCAGCAGTTTATGGGCTAGCGCTTTGAGGTGGGATACGCAGTATTTT.

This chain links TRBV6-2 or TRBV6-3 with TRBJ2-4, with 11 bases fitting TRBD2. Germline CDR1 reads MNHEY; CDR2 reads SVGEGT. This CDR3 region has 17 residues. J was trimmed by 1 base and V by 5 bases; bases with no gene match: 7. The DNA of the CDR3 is TGTGCCAGCAGTCATAGGGGACTAGCGGTGGCCAAAAACATTCAGTACTTC. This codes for CASSHRGLAVAKNIQYF.

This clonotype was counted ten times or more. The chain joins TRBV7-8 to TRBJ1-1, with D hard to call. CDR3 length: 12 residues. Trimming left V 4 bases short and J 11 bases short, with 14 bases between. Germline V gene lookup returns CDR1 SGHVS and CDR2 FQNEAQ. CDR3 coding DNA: TGTGCCAGCAGCTCTGGCCGCCGGAGGGCTTTCTTT. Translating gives CASSSGRRRAFF.